This T cell receptor beta chain was sequenced during a study of identical twins. Each CDR3 protein gets one entry after TCRdb re-called the 5' RACE reads with MiXCR. The sample comprises 430,000 or so distinct CDR3 sequences, roughly a quarter of which are singletons, and roughly 2.8% rests with the top ten. The germline V gene has CDR1 SQVTM and CDR2 ANQGSEA. V was trimmed by 6 bases and J by 7 bases, leaving 22 bases between them. There are 14 residues in the CDR3. The data also belong to a second study, concerning T cells expressing NK-cell markers.

The chain carries TRBV29-1 and TRBJ2-7, with D possibly TRBD1 on 6 matching bases. The TCR originated in a woman aged 18-30 years in good health. Specimen: CD4+ T cells sorted from blood. This CDR3 is CSVAPGTPTGEQYF. CDR3 DNA: TGCAGCGTCGCCCCCGGGACACCCACGGGGGAGCAGTACTTC.